This passage covers 18 T cell receptor beta chains from one sample sequenced in a study of Graves' ophthalmopathy and Graves' hyperthyroidism. Amplified material comprised TCR beta CDR3 regions derived from RNA transcripts. A first-round RT-PCR used HTBI primers, followed by a second-round multiplex PCR. Using its own MiXCR run on the multiplex PCR reads, TCRdb lists one record per CDR3 protein. The data contain hundreds of thousands of distinct CDR3 sequences, approximately 39% of them singletons. Material for sequencing was peripheral blood. The receptor set was obtained from an adult man with Graves' ophthalmopathy.

The V gene is TRBV9, the J gene TRBJ2-7; 10 bases are shared with TRBD2. The closer fit of TRBJ2-1 to the DNA end suggests the J call may be wrong. The germline gives CDR1 SGDLS, CDR2 YYNGEE. The CDR3 loop spans 15 amino acids. CDR3 sequence reads: CASSATGLANNEQFF. The CDR3, as DNA: TGTGCCAGCAGCGCAACGGGACTAGCGAACAATGAGCAGTTCTTC.

In this sample, this clonotype turned up many times. The chain carries TRBV12-5 and TRBJ1-5, with D uncertain. This CDR3 comprises 16 residues. The germline V and J ends were trimmed by 4 bases and 1 base, with 14 bases remaining between them. CDR1 is LGHNT, CDR2 FRNRAP, per germline. The CDR3 loop is CASGWAVVGSNQPQHF. The CDR3 nucleotides read TGTGCTAGTGGTTGGGCAGTTGTGGGGAGCAATCAGCCCCAGCATTTT.

Many counts were recorded for this clonotype. The chain uses TRBV5-8 and TRBJ1-2; 8 nucleotides line up with TRBD1. Trimming took 4 bases from V and 8 from J; bases not matched to a gene: 10. CDR3 length equals 14 residues. The germline CDR1 and CDR2 sequences are SGHTS and YDEGEE. The CDR3, as DNA: TGTGCCAGCAGCCCACGGACAGGGTCCTTCGGCTACACCTTC. Amino acid sequence: CASSPRTGSFGYTF.

The V gene is TRBV20-1, the J gene TRBJ1-4; maybe TRBD1 (5 bases). The CDR3 is 13 residues long. Trimming left V 0 bases short and J 10 bases short, with 12 bases between. CDR1 and CDR2 from the germline V gene are DFQATT and SNEGSKA (reference sequence). CDR3 region: CSAREGVGGKLFF. The CDR3 DNA reads TGCAGTGCTAGAGAAGGCGTGGGGGGAAAACTGTTTTTT.

The gene calls are TRBV7-9 and TRBJ1-3; a weak D match, TRBD1 (5 bases). The CDR3 is 15 amino acids. Trimming removed 4 bases at V and 4 bases at J, with 14 bases between. CDR1 and CDR2 from the germline V gene are SEHNR and FQNEAQ (reference sequence). The CDR3 is CASSYGTSGGNTIYF. The CDR3 DNA is TGTGCCAGCAGCTATGGGACTAGCGGGGGAAACACCATATATTTT.

The table lists this clonotype with many counts. V and J are TRBV24-1 and TRBJ1-2; no clear D. The V and J ends lost 4 bases and 8 bases respectively, with 13 bases between them. The CDR3 has 13 residues. The germline V gene encodes CDR1 KGHDR and CDR2 SFDVKD. For the CDR3, the DNA is TGTGCCACCAGTGACCAGGATCGGAGGGGCTACACCTTC. Translated, it gives CATSDQDRRGYTF.

This rearrangement joins TRBV24-1 to TRBJ2-7; 8 bases map to TRBD1. Germline V gives CDR1 KGHDR, CDR2 SFDVKD. This CDR3 region has 15 residues. V lost 4 bases to trimming and J lost 7 bases; unmatched junction nucleotides: 11. The CDR3 DNA reads TGTGCCACCAGTGACAGGGCGACAGGGGAAGATGAGCAGTACTTC. Encoded protein: CATSDRATGEDEQYF.

This clonotype showed up just once. This chain uses TRBV10-3 with TRBJ1-2; 8 bases are shared with TRBD1. CDR1 ENHRY and CDR2 SYGVKD come from the germline V gene. V dropped 9 bases and J dropped 3; count of bases not matched to a gene: 6. The CDR3 totals 13 residues. The CDR3: CAMTGQGDYGYTF. The DNA of the CDR3 is TGTGCCATGACCGGACAGGGAGACTATGGCTACACCTTC.

In its sample, this clonotype was seen a few times. The genes are TRBV2 and TRBJ1-2; D possibly corresponds to TRBD1 (5 bases). CDR3 length equals 15 residues. V dropped 5 bases and J dropped 4 bases, with 17 bases sitting between them. Germline V gene sequence: CDR1 SNHLY, CDR2 FYNNEI. The CDR3 region is CASSFGSTGGYGYTF. In DNA, the CDR3 is TGTGCCAGCAGTTTTGGATCCACCGGGGGCTATGGCTACACCTTC.

The rearrangement uses TRBV6-5 and TRBJ1-5; D is uncertain. Trimming took off 8 bases at V and 3 bases at J, with 17 bases between the two ends. Germline CDR1 MNHEY, CDR2 SVGAGI. The CDR3 extends over 15 amino acids. CDR3 loop: CASRPPDGSNQPQHF. CDR3 sequence (DNA): TGTGCCAGCCGCCCCCCCGACGGTTCCAATCAGCCCCAGCATTTT.

This clonotype was observed at least ten times. The chain has TRBV7-9 and TRBJ1-1; D not resolved. The CDR3 sequence is 13 residues long. Trimming left V 2 bases short and J 5 bases short, with 9 bases between. Germline V gene sequence: CDR1 SEHNR, CDR2 FQNEAQ (reference sequence). CDR3 nucleotide sequence: TGTGCCAGCAGCTTAAACCCTCGTACTGAAGCTTTCTTT. Its protein product is CASSLNPRTEAFF.

The CDR3 sequence is CASSLSDLPGPLKYEQYF. In DNA, the CDR3 is TGTGCCAGCAGCTTATCCGATCTTCCCGGGCCTCTGAAATACGAGCAGTACTTC. J is TRBJ2-7 and V is TRBV7-9; D not resolved. This CDR3 has 18 amino acids. Germline values: CDR1 SEHNR, CDR2 FQNEAQ (reference sequence). V lost 2 bases and J lost 4, with 24 bases in between.

The CDR3 region has the DNA TGTGCCAGTAGTCCAGGGGACAGGGTACGCACTGAAGCTTTCTTT. Amino acid sequence: CASSPGDRVRTEAFF. The chain joins TRBV19 to TRBJ1-1, with TRBD1 matching over 9 bases. Per the germline V gene, CDR1 is LNHDA and CDR2 is SQIVND (reference sequence). The CDR3 sequence is 15 residues long. The V gene end was trimmed by 5 bases and the J gene end by 4 bases; junction bases not matched to a gene: 8.

This chain joins TRBV11-2 and TRBJ2-2; D is unclear. This CDR3 comprises 13 residues. Germline CDR1 is SGHAT and CDR2 is FQNNGV. V was trimmed by 7 bases and J by 3 bases, leaving 9 bases between them. CDR3 in amino acids: CASNRSYTGELFF. CDR3 nucleotides: TGTGCCAGCAATCGTTCGTACACCGGGGAGCTGTTTTTT. Looking up the rest from reference TRBV11-2 and TRBJ2-2 gives the full variable domain: EAGVAQSPRYKIIEKRQSVAFWCNPISGHATLYWYQQILGQGPKLLIQFQNNGVVDDSQLPKDRFSAERLKGVDSTLKIQPAKLEDSAVYLCASNRSYTGELFFGEGSRLTVL.

This chain uses TRBV7-2 with TRBJ1-2; D is ambiguous. CDR3 length equals 15 residues. Germline values: CDR1 SGHTA, CDR2 FQGNSA. Trimming left V 4 bases short and J 8 bases short, with 20 bases between. The CDR3 region is CASSSDPGSVEGYTF. In DNA form, the CDR3 reads TGTGCCAGCAGCTCAGACCCAGGATCGGTGGAAGGCTACACCTTC.

In regard to this clonotype: A much larger clone differs by one base, so this may be a read error. The CDR3 bases are TGTGCCAGCAGCTTAATTATTGGGGAGACCCAGTACTTC. Translating gives CASSLIIGETQYF. The chain links TRBV7-3 to TRBJ2-5, with unresolved D. Trimming took off 1 base at V and 5 bases at J, with 8 bases between the two ends. The CDR3 totals 13 residues. Germline-derived CDR1 and CDR2 are SGHTA and FQGTGA.

This clonotype was detected ten times or more. The gene calls are TRBV2 and TRBJ1-6, with no clear D. This CDR3 has 13 residues. Germline loops: CDR1 SNHLY, CDR2 FYNNEI. Between the trimmed V and J ends, which lost 6 bases and 13 bases, there was a span of 16 bases. CDR3 protein: CASSAPGIRPLHF. CDR3 DNA sequence: TGTGCCAGCAGCGCCCCGGGAATTCGGCCCCTCCACTTT.

The gene calls are TRBV2 and TRBJ2-5, with D perhaps TRBD1 (6 bases). V lost 6 bases and J 7 bases, leaving 15 bases between the germline ends. CDR1 is SNHLY and CDR2 is FYNNEI in the germline V gene. The CDR3 spans 13 residues. The DNA for the CDR3 is TGTGCCAGCAGCCCCAGGGGCCTTGGGACCCAGTACTTC. Residues: CASSPRGLGTQYF.